This T cell receptor beta chain came from a study of blood T cell repertoires in COVID-19. Study-wide background: Specimens from acute and convalescent COVID-19 originated in the United States, Italy and Spain. PBMCs, B-cell-depleted T cells, or T cells were the source of the cDNA or gDNA that made up the material.

In the authors' methods: Nucleated cell number was recorded as an estimate derived from reference gene primer amplification. TCRdb keeps only in-frame clones here, not all; method: immunoSEQ multiplex PCR. V, J and clone size reflect that table, while D and trimming were determined from the DNA. The top ten hold 4% to 6% of the sample, which has about 190,000 clones, around four fifths seen once. The CDR3 length is 13 residues. J was trimmed by 14 bases and V by 0 bases; bases with no gene match: 11. Germline values: CDR1 SQVTM, CDR2 ANQGSEA. The chain combines TRBV29-1 with TRBJ2-3; 7 nucleotides match TRBD2. The clonotype comes from a woman in her 70s with active or convalescent COVID-19. Sequencing input: peripheral blood. The CDR3 bases are TGCAGCGTTGAAGAAGGGGAGGGCCGGCTCGGGTATTTT. This encodes CSVEEGEGRLGYF.